This T cell receptor beta chain stems from a study of cytomegalovirus exposure and HLA in healthy donors. Trimming at V came to 4 bases and at J to 7 bases, leaving 8 bases not matched to a gene. The CDR3 contains 16 residues. Per the germline V gene, CDR1 is MNHEY and CDR2 is SVGAGI. The PCR had 60 Vbeta and 13 Jbeta primers. Clones were sequenced by immunoSEQ multiplex PCR, and TCRdb holds only the in-frame ones, with some missing. Of tens of thousands of clones listed, less than 75% are singletons. This clonotype originated in a young man in good health and CMV-seronegative. The sample comprised PBMCs. The chain employs TRBV6-5 and TRBJ2-2; TRBD2 matches 11 bases. CDR3 sequence (DNA): TGTGCCAGCAGTTCGGAAATAGCGGGGGGGGTCGGGGAGCTGTTTTTT. Translation gives CASSSEIAGGVGELFF.